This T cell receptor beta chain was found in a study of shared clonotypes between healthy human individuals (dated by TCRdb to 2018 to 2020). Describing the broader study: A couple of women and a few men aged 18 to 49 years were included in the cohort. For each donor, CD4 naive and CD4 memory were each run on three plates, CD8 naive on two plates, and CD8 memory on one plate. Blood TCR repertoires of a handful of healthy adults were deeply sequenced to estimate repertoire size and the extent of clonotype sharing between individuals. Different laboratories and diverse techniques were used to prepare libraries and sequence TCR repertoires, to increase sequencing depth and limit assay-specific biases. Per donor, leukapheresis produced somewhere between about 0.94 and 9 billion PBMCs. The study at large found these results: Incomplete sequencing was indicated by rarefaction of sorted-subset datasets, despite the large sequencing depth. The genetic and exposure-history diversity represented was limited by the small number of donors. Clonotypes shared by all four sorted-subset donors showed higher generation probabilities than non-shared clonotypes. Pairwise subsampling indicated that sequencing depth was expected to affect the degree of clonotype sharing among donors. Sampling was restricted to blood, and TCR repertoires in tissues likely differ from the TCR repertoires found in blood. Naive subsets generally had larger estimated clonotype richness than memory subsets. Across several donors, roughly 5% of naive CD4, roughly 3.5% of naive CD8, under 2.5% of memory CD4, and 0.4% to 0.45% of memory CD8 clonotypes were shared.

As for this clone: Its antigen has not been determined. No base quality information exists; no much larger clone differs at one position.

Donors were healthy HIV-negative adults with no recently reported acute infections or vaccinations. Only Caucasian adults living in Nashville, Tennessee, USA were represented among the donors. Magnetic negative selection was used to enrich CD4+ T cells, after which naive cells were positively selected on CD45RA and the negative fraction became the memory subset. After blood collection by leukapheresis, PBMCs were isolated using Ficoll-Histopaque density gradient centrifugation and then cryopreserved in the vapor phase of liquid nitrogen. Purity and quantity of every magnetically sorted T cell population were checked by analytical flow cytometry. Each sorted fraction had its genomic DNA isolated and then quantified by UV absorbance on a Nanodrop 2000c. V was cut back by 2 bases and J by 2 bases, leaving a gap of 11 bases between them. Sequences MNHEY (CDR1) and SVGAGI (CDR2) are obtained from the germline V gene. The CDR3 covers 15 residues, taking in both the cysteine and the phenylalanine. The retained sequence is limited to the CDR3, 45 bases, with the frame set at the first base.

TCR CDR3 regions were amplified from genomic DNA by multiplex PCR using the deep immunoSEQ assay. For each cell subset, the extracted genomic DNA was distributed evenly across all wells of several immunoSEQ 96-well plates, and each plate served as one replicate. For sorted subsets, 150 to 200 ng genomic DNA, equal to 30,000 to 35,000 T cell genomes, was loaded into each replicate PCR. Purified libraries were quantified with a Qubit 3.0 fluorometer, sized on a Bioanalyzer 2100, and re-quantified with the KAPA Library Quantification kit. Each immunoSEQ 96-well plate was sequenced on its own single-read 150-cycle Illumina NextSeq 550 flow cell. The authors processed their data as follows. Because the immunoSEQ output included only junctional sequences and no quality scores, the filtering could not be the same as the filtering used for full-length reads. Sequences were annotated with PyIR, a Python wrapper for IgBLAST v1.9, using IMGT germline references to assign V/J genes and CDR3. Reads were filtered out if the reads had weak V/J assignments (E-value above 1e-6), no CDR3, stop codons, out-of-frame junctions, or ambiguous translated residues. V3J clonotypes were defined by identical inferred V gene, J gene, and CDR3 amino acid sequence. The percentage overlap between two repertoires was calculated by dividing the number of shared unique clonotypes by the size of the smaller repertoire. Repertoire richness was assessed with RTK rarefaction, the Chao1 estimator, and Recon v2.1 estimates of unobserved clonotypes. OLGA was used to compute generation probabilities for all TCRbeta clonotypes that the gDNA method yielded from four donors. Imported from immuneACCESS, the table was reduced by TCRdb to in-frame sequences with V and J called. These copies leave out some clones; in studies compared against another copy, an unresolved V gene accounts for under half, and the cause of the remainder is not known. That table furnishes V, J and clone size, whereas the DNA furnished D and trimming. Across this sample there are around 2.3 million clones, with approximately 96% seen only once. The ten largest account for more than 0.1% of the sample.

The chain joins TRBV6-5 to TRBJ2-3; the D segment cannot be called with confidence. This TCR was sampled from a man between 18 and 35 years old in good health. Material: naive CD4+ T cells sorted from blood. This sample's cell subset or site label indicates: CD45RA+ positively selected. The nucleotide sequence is TGTGCCAGCAGTTACGGGCAGGCCCTCACAGATACGCAGTATTTT. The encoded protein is CASSYGQALTDTQYF.